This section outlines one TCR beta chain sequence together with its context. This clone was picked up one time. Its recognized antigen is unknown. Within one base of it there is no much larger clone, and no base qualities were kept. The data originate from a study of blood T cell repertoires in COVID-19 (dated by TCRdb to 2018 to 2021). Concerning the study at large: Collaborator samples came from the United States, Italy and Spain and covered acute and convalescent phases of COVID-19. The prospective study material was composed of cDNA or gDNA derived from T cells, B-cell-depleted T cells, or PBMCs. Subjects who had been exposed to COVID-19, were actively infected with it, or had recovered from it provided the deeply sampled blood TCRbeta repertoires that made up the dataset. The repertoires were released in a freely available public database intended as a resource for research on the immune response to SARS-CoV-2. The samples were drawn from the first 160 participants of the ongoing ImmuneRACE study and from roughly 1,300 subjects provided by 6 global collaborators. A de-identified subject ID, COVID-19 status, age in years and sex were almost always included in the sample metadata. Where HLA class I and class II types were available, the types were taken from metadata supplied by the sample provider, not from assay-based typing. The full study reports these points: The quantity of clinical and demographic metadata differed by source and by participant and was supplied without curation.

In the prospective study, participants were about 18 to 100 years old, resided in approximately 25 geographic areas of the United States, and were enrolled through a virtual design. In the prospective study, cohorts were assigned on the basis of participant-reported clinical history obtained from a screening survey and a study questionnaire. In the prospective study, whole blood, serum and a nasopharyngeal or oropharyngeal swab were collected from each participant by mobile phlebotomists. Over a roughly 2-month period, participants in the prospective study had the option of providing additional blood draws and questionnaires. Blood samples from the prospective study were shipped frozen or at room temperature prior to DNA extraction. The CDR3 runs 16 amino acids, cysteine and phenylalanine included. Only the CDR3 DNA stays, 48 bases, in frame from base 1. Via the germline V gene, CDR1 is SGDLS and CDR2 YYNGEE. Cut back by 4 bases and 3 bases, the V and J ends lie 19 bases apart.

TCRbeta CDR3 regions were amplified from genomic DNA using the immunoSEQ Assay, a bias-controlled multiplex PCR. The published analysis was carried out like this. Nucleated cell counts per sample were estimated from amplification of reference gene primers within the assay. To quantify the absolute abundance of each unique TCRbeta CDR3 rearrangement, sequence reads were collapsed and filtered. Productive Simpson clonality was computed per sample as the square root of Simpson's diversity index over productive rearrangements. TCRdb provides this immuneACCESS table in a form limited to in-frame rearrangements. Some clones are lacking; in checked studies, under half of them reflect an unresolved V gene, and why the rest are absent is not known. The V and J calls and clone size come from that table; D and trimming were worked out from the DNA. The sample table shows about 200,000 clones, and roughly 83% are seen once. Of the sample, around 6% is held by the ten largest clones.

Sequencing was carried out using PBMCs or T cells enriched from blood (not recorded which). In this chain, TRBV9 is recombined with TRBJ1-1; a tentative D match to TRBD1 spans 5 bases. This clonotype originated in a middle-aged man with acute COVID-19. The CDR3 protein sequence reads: CASSPRIRAGDTEAFF. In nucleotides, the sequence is TGTGCCAGCAGCCCCAGGATACGGGCGGGGGACACTGAAGCTTTCTTT.